Below, one T cell receptor beta chain is given with its context. A second PCR of 7 to 11 cycles used a sample-barcoded 5' primer and a J-beta primer mix. CDR3-containing paired-end reads numbering at least 3 million came from each sample. TCRdb analysed the 5' RACE reads with MiXCR anew, one entry per CDR3 protein. This sample has some 1.5 million distinct CDR3 sequences, with 28% found just once. There were healthy Caucasian individuals from Russia, aged roughly 6 to 100, serving as donors. Drawing of peripheral blood yielded about 9.6 milliliters from each donor. Per sample, at least 5 micrograms of total RNA were extracted. This entry is derived from a study of blood T cells in healthy people across ages. The sequenced material came from blood. The sequence came from a woman in her 30s in good health.

The CDR3 spells CASSQGDTDTYGYTF. The CDR3 nucleotides are TGTGCCAGCAGCCAAGGGGACACCGATACCTATGGCTACACCTTC. This chain joins TRBV4-2 and TRBJ1-2, with D tentatively TRBD1 (6 bases). The germline V and J ends were trimmed by 1 base and 4 bases, with 13 bases remaining between them. The germline CDR1 and CDR2 sequences are LGHNA and YNFKEQ. The CDR3 is made up of 15 amino acids.